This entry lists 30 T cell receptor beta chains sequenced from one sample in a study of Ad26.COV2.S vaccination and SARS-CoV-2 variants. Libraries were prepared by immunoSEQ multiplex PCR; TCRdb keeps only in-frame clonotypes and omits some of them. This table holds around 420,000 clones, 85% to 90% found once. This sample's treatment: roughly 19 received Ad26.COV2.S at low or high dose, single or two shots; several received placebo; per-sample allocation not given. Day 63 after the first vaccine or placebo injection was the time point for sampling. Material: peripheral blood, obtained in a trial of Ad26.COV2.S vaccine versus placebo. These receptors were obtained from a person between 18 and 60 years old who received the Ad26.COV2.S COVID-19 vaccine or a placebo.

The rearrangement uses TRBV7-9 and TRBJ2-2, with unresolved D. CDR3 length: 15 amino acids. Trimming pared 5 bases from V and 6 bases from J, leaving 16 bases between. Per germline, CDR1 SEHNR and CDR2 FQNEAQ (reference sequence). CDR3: CASSPNKGLAGELFF. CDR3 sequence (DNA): TGTGCCAGCAGCCCCAACAAGGGATTGGCCGGGGAGCTGTTTTTT.

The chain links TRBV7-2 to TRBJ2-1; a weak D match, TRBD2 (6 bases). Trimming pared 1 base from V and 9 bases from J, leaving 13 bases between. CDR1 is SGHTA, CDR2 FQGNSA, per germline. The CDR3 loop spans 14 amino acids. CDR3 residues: CASSLEGRDGEQFF. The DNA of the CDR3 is TGTGCCAGCAGCTTAGAGGGGCGGGATGGTGAGCAGTTCTTC.

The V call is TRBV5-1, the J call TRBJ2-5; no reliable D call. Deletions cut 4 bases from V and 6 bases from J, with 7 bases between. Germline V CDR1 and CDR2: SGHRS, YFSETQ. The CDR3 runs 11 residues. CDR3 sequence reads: CASSEQQTQYF. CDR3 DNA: TGCGCCAGCAGCGAACAGCAGACCCAGTACTTC.

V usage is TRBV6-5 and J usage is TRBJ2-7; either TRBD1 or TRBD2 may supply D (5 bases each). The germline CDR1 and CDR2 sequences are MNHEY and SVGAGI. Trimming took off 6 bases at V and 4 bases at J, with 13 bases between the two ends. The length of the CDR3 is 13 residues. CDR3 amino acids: CASSYRDAYEQYF. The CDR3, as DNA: TGTGCCAGCAGCTACCGGGACGCTTACGAGCAGTACTTC.

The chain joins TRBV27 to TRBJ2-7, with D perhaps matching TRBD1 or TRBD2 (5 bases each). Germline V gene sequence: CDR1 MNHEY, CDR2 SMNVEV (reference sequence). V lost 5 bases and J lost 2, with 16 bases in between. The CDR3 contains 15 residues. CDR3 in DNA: TGTGCCAGCAGTCCGGGACCGCCCGGACCCTACGAGCAGTACTTC. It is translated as CASSPGPPGPYEQYF.

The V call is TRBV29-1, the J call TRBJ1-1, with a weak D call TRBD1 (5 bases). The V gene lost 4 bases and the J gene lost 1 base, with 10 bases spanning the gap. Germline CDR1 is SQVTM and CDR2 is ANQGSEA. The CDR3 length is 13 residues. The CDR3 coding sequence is TGCAGCGTTGGTGGGGGGTGGAACACTGAAGCTTTCTTT. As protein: CSVGGGWNTEAFF.

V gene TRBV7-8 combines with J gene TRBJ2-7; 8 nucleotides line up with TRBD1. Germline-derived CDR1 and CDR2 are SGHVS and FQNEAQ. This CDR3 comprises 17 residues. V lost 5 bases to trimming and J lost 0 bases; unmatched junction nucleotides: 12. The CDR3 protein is CASSVRTGPEISYEQYF. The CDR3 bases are TGTGCCAGCAGCGTGAGGACAGGGCCTGAGATCTCCTACGAGCAGTACTTC.

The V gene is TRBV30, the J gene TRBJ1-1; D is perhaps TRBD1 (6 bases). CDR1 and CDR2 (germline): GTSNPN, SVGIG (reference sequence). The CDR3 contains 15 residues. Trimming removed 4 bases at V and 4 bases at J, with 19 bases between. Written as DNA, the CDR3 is TGTGCCTGGAAAGGGGGAGCCTATCTGTTCACTGAAGCTTTCTTT. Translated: CAWKGGAYLFTEAFF.

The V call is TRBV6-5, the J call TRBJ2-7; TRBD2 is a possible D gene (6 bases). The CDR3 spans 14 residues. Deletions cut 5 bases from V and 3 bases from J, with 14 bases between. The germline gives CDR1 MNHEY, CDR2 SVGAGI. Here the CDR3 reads CASSPRGESYEQYF. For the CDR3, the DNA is TGTGCCAGCAGTCCCCGCGGGGAGAGCTACGAGCAGTACTTC.

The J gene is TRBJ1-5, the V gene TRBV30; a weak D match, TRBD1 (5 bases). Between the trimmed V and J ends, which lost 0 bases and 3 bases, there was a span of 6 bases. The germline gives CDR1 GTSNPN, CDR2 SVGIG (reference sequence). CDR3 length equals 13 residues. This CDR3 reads CAWSVGDNQPQHF. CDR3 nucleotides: TGTGCCTGGAGTGTGGGGGACAATCAGCCCCAGCATTTT.

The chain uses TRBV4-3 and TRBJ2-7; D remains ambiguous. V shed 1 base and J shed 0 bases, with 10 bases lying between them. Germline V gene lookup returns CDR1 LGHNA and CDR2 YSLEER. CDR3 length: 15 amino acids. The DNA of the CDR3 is TGCGCCAGCAGCCAAGCCCCCGAGAGCTCCTACGAGCAGTACTTC. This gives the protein CASSQAPESSYEQYF.

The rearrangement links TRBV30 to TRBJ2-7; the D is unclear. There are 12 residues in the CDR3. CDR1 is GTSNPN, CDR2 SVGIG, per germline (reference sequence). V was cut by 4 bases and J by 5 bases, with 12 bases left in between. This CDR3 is CAWTNWWDEQYF. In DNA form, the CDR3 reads TGTGCCTGGACTAATTGGTGGGACGAGCAGTACTTC.

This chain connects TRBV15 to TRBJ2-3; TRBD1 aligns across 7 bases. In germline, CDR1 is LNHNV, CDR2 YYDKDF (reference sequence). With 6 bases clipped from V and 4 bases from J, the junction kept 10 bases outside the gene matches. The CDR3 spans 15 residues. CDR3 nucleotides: TGTGCCACCAGTCGGAACAGGGGTGAACCAGATACGCAGTATTTT. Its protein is CATSRNRGEPDTQYF.

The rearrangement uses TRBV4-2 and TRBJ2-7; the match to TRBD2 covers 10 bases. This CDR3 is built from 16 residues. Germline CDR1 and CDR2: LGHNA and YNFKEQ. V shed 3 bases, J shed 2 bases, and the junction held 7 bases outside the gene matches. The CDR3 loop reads CASSQQSGGGTYEQYF. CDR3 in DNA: TGTGCCAGCAGCCAGCAAAGCGGGGGGGGAACCTACGAGCAGTACTTC.

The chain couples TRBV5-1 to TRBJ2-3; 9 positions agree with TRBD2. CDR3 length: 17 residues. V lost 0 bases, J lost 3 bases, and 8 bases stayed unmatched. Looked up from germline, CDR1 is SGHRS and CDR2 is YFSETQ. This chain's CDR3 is CASSLGGGAGGTDTQYF. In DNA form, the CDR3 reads TGCGCCAGCAGCTTGGGCGGGGGGGCCGGAGGAACAGATACGCAGTATTTT.

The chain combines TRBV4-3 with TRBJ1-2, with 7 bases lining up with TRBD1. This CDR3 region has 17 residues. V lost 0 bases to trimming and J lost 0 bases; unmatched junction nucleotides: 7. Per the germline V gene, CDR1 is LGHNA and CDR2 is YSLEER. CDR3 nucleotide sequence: TGCGCCAGCAGCCAAGATGTGGGGACAGTATCTAACTATGGCTACACCTTC. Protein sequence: CASSQDVGTVSNYGYTF.

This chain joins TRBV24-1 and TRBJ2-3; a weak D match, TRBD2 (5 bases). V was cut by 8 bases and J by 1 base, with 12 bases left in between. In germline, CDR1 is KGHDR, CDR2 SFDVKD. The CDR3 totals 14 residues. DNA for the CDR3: TGTGCCACCATGGGCGGGTCACGCACAGATACGCAGTATTTT. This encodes CATMGGSRTDTQYF.

CDR3 in amino acids: CASSLTPNEQFF. The CDR3, as DNA: TGTGCCAGCAGTCTTACACCGAATGAGCAGTTCTTC. The chain couples TRBV28 to TRBJ2-1, with D hard to call. V was pared by 5 bases and J by 7 bases, with 9 bases between. CDR3 length: 12 amino acids. The germline V gene has CDR1 MDHEN and CDR2 SYDVKM. Combining the CDR3 with reference TRBV28 and TRBJ2-1 gives the whole variable domain DVKVTQSSRYLVKRTGEKVFLECVQDMDHENMFWYRQDPGLGLRLIYFSYDVKMKEKGDIPEGYSVSREKKERFSLILESASTNQTSMYLCASSLTPNEQFFGPGTRLTVL.

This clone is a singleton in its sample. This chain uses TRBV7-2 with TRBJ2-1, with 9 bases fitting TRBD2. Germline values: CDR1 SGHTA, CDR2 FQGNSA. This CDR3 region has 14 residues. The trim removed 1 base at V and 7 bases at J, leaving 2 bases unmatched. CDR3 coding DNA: TGTGCCAGCAGCTTAGGCGGGGGGGCAAATGAGCAGTTCTTC. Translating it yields CASSLGGGANEQFF.

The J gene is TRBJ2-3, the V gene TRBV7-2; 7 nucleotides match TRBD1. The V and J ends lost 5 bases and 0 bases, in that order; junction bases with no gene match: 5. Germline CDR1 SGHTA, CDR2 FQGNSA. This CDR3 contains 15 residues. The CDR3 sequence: CASSLRGLSTDTQYF. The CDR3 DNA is TGTGCCAGCAGCCTGAGGGGGCTTAGCACAGATACGCAGTATTTT.

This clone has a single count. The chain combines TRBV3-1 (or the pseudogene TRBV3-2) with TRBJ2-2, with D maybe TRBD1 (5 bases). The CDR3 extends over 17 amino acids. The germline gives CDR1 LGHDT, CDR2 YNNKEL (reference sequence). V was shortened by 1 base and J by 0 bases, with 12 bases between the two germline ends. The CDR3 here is CASSQVYRGANTGELFF. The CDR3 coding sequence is TGTGCCAGCAGCCAAGTTTATAGGGGCGCGAACACCGGGGAGCTGTTTTTT.

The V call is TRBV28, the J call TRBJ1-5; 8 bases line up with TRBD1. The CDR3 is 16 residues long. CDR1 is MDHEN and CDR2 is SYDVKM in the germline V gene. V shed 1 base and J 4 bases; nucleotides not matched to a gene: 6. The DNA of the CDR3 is TGTGCCAGCAGTTTATCCGGACAGGGCGGGAATCAGCCCCAGCATTTT. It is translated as CASSLSGQGGNQPQHF.

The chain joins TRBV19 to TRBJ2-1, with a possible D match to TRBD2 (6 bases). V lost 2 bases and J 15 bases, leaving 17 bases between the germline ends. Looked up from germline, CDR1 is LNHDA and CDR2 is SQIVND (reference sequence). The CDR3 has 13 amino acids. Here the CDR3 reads CASSILGQEGMFF. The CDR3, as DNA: TGTGCCAGTAGTATACTGGGCCAGGAGGGTATGTTCTTC.

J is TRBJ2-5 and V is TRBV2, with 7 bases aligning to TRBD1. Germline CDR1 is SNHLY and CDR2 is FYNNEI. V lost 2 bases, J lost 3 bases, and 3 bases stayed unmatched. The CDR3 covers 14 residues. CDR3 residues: CASSEYRGEETQYF. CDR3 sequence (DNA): TGTGCCAGCAGTGAATACAGGGGAGAAGAGACCCAGTACTTC.

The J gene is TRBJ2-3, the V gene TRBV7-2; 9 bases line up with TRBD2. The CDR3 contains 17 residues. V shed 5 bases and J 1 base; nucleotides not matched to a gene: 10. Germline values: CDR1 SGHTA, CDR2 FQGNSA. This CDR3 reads CASSPGGRGGGTDTQYF. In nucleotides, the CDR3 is TGTGCCAGCAGCCCCGGGGGGCGCGGGGGGGGCACAGATACGCAGTATTTT.

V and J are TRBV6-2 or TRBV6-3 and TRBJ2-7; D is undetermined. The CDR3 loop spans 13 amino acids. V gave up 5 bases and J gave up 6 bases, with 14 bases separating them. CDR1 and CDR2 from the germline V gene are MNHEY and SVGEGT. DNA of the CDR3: TGTGCCAGCAGTCGTCCGATAGTTTGCGAGCAGTACTTC. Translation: CASSRPIVCEQYF.

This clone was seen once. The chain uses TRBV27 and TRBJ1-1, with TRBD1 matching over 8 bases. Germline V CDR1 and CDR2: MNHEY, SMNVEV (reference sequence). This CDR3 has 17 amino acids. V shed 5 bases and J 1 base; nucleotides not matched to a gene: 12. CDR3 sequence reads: CASSRPLRTGRNTEAFF. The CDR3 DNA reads TGTGCCAGCAGTCGGCCCCTTCGGACAGGGAGGAACACTGAAGCTTTCTTT.

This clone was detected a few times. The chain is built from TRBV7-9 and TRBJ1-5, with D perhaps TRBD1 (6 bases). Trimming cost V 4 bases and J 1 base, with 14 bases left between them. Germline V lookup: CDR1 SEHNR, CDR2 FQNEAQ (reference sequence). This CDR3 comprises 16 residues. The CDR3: CASSSQGQASNQPQHF. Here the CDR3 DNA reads TGTGCCAGCAGCTCCCAGGGGCAGGCAAGCAATCAGCCCCAGCATTTT.

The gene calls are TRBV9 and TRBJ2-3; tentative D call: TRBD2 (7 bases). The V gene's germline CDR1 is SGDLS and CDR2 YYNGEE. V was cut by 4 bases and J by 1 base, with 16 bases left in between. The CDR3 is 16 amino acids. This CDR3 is CASSPGGGAGTDTQYF. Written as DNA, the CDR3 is TGTGCCAGCAGCCCAGGAGGGGGGGCGGGCACAGATACGCAGTATTTT.

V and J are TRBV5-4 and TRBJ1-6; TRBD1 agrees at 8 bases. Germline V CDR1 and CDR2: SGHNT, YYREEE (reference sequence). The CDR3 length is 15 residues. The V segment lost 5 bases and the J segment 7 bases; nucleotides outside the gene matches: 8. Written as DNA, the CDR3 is TGTGCCAGCAGTAAGACAGGGGTCCCGAATTCACCCCTCCACTTT. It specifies CASSKTGVPNSPLHF.